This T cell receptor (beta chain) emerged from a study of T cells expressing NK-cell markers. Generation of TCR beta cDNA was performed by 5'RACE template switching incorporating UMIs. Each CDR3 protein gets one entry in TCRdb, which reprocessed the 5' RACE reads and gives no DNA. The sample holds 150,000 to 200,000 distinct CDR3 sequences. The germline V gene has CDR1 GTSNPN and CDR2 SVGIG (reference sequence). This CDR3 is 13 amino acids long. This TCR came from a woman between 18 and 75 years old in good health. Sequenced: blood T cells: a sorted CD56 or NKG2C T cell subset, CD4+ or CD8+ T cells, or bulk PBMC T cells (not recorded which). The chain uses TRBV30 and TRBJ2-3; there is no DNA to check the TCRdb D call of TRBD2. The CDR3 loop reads CACASGSTDTQYF.